This passage covers 22 T cell receptor beta chains from one sample sequenced in a study of cytomegalovirus exposure and HLA in healthy donors. Primers: 60 Vbeta forward and 13 Jbeta reverse. Profiling relied on immunoSEQ multiplex PCR, and the TCRdb table lists in-frame clones only, not all of them. The table lists 110,000 to 150,000 clones, 75% to 80% of them singletons. Sequenced material: PBMCs. The receptors here all came from a female donor in good health and CMV-seronegative.

This clone has only a few counts. The V gene is TRBV6-1, the J gene TRBJ2-6, with a weak D call TRBD2 (6 bases). V shed 0 bases and J shed 0 bases, with 12 bases lying between them. Per the germline V gene, CDR1 is MNHNS and CDR2 is SASEGT. There are 18 residues in the CDR3. The CDR3 DNA is TGTGCCAGCAGTGAAGCGGGACTCCGTGACTCTGGGGCCAACGTCCTGACTTTC. Amino acid sequence: CASSEAGLRDSGANVLTF.

The J gene is TRBJ2-1, the V gene TRBV27; 8 bases map to TRBD2. This CDR3 comprises 19 residues. The germline V gene encodes CDR1 MNHEY and CDR2 SMNVEV (reference sequence). V gave up 5 bases and J gave up 6 bases; unmatched junction bases: 21. In DNA form, the CDR3 reads TGTGCCAGCAGTCCCCAGTGGGGGCCTTTGCGCGGGAGGATCAATGAGCAGTTCTTC. Protein sequence: CASSPQWGPLRGRINEQFF.

The rearrangement joins TRBV5-1 to TRBJ1-2; 7 bases align to TRBD1. V lost 4 bases to trimming and J lost 4 bases; unmatched junction nucleotides: 7. The V gene's germline CDR1 is SGHRS and CDR2 YFSETQ. The CDR3 is made up of 14 amino acids. CDR3 residues: CASSADGTAYGYTF. The CDR3 DNA is TGCGCCAGCAGCGCTGACGGGACAGCCTATGGCTACACCTTC.

The chain carries TRBV7-9 and TRBJ1-4; TRBD1 agrees at 10 bases. With V trimmed by 1 base and J by 2 bases, 10 bases remained unmatched. CDR1 and CDR2 (germline): SEHNR, FQNEAQ (reference sequence). The length of the CDR3 is 19 residues. CDR3 protein: CASSLVTGTGAFTNEKLFF. In DNA, the CDR3 is TGTGCCAGCAGCTTAGTGACCGGGACAGGGGCTTTTACTAATGAAAAACTGTTTTTT. The variable domain in full, completed from reference TRBV7-9 and TRBJ1-4, reads DTGVSQNPRHKITKRGQNVTFRCDPISEHNRLYWYRQTLGQGPEFLTYFQNEAQLEKSRLLSDRFSAERPKGSFSTLEIQRTEQGDSAMYLCASSLVTGTGAFTNEKLFFGSGTQLSVL.

This rearrangement joins TRBV5-1 to TRBJ1-2, with 12 bases aligning to TRBD1. Germline V gene lookup returns CDR1 SGHRS and CDR2 YFSETQ. Germline trimming cut 4 bases from V and 1 base from J; bases unmatched to any gene: 8. This CDR3 region has 17 residues. Here the CDR3 reads CASSPGGTGGVNYGYTF. For the CDR3, the DNA is TGCGCCAGCAGCCCCGGGGGGACAGGGGGCGTTAACTATGGCTACACCTTC.

The V and J genes are TRBV10-3 and TRBJ1-1; the match to TRBD1 covers 9 bases. Germline values: CDR1 ENHRY, CDR2 SYGVKD. This CDR3 contains 14 residues. The junction had 2 bases not matched to a gene; V was cut back by 3 bases and J by 3 bases. CDR3 protein: CAISERDRDTEAFF. The CDR3 DNA is TGTGCCATCAGTGAAAGGGACAGGGACACTGAAGCTTTCTTT.

The chain combines TRBV29-1 with TRBJ2-2, with D perhaps TRBD2 (7 bases). This CDR3 has 14 amino acids. CDR1 is SQVTM and CDR2 is ANQGSEA in the germline V gene. The CDR3 here is CGGDRPGGGGELFF. The DNA of the CDR3 is TGCGGAGGAGACAGGCCTGGGGGAGGGGGGGAGCTGTTTTTT.

Only one count was recorded for this clone. The chain joins TRBV7-2 to TRBJ2-3; 9 nucleotides agree with TRBD1. Trimming took 1 base from V and 2 from J; bases not matched to a gene: 13. The CDR3 runs 19 residues. Germline CDR1 is SGHTA and CDR2 is FQGNSA. This chain's CDR3 is CASSLEGWGDRDITDTQYF. Here the CDR3 DNA reads TGTGCCAGCAGCTTAGAAGGGTGGGGGGACAGGGATATCACAGATACGCAGTATTTT.

V gene TRBV7-8 combines with J gene TRBJ2-5; 7 nucleotides line up with TRBD2. CDR3 length equals 13 residues. V was pared by 5 bases and J by 4 bases, with 4 bases of the junction left unmatched. Germline-derived CDR1 and CDR2 are SGHVS and FQNEAQ. The CDR3 loop is CASSQGRAETQYF. The CDR3 DNA reads as TGTGCCAGCAGCCAAGGGAGGGCAGAGACCCAGTACTTC. Using reference TRBV7-8 and TRBJ2-5 for the parts outside the CDR3, the full variable domain is GAGVSQSPRYKVAKRGQDVALRCDPISGHVSLFWYQQALGQGPEFLTYFQNEAQLDKSGLPSDRFFAERPEGSVSTLKIQRTQQEDSAVYLCASSQGRAETQYFGPGTRLLVL.

The chain links TRBV6-5 to TRBJ1-1; D is unclear. V was cut by 1 base and J by 3 bases, with 6 bases left in between. CDR3 length equals 13 residues. Germline values: CDR1 MNHEY, CDR2 SVGAGI. CDR3: CASSYWEDTEAFF. The CDR3 DNA reads as TGTGCCAGCAGTTACTGGGAGGACACTGAAGCTTTCTTT.

The V call is TRBV30, the J call TRBJ1-6; the D is unclear. The CDR3 has 12 amino acids. V lost 1 base to trimming and J lost 10 bases, with 8 bases between them. Germline CDR1 reads GTSNPN; CDR2 reads SVGIG (reference sequence). DNA for the CDR3: TGTGCCTGGAGTGGACACGTCTCACCCCTCCACTTT. Translating it yields CAWSGHVSPLHF.

The chain carries TRBV6-5 and TRBJ2-3, with no clear D. V gave up 2 bases and J gave up 1 base, with 13 bases separating them. This CDR3 is built from 16 residues. In germline, CDR1 is MNHEY, CDR2 SVGAGI. The CDR3 nucleotides are TGTGCCAGCAGTTACGGAAGAGACGGAGGCACAGATACGCAGTATTTT. Translating gives CASSYGRDGGTDTQYF.

This chain connects TRBV30 to TRBJ2-2; 7 bases are shared with TRBD1. CDR3 length: 14 residues. Unmatched junction bases numbered 9, after V lost 8 bases and J lost 3 bases. Germline V gene data show CDR1 as GTSNPN and CDR2 as SVGIG (reference sequence). Here the CDR3 DNA reads TGTGCCAGTAAGGGGGCTTCGTACACCGGGGAGCTGTTTTTT. Translation: CASKGASYTGELFF.

This clone was seen only a few times. The gene calls are TRBV7-3 and TRBJ1-1, with D possibly matching TRBD1 (5 bases). CDR1 and CDR2 (germline): SGHTA, FQGTGA. V was clipped by 2 bases and J by 7 bases, with 14 bases between them. The length of the CDR3 is 14 residues. The CDR3 is CASSLEGDRREAFF. The CDR3 nucleotides read TGTGCCAGCAGCTTAGAAGGGGATAGGCGTGAAGCTTTCTTT.

The CDR3 here is CASRGEGGRNEQFF. The CDR3 DNA sequence: TGTGCCAGCAGGGGTGAAGGGGGCCGGAATGAGCAGTTCTTC. The rearrangement uses TRBV7-9 and TRBJ2-1; 7 bases agree with TRBD1. V lost 6 bases to trimming and J lost 7 bases; unmatched junction nucleotides: 9. Looked up from germline, CDR1 is SEHNR and CDR2 is FQNEAQ (reference sequence). The CDR3 sequence is 14 residues long.

The chain joins TRBV6-4 to TRBJ1-1, with unresolved D. The CDR3 totals 17 residues. V was cut by 4 bases and J by 2 bases, with 20 bases left in between. The germline CDR1 and CDR2 sequences are MRHNA and SNTAGT. The CDR3 DNA sequence: TGTGCCAGCAGTGTTTCCCCCCCCAGCGTGCGAAACACTGAAGCTTTCTTT. This sequence encodes CASSVSPPSVRNTEAFF.

This chain links TRBV10-2 with TRBJ2-7; 10 positions match TRBD2. The CDR3 is 14 amino acids. V shed 4 bases, J shed 2 bases, and the junction held 2 bases outside the gene matches. Germline V gene sequence: CDR1 WSHSY, CDR2 SAAADI. The CDR3: CASSGTSGTYEQYF. Here the CDR3 DNA reads TGCGCCAGCAGTGGGACTAGCGGAACCTACGAGCAGTACTTC.

The chain combines TRBV21-1 with TRBJ2-1; TRBD2 was called by the table and not checked on the DNA. TRBV21-1 is flagged as a pseudogene. This CDR3 is built from 17 residues. Here the CDR3 DNA reads TGTGCCAGCAGCAAAGAGGGGAGCGGGACATACTACAATGAGCAGTTCTTC. Its translation is CASSKEGSGTYYNEQFF.

The chain employs TRBV27 and TRBJ1-5; D is undetermined. The V end was cut by 0 bases, the J end by 8 bases, with 14 bases between. Germline-derived CDR1 and CDR2 are MNHEY and SMNVEV (reference sequence). The CDR3 totals 15 residues. The CDR3 loop reads CASSLSLPGLEPQHF. In DNA, the CDR3 is TGTGCCAGCAGTTTATCCCTCCCGGGGTTGGAGCCCCAGCATTTT.

The CDR3 loop reads CASSSDRDSHFLGGYTF. The CDR3 DNA reads as TGTGCCAGCAGCTCCGACCGGGACAGCCATTTTTTAGGGGGCTACACCTTC. V gene TRBV7-9 combines with J gene TRBJ1-2; 7 bases fit TRBD1. CDR3 length: 17 residues. V trimming: 4 bases; J trimming: 8 bases; junction bases outside the gene matches: 19. Germline CDR1 is SEHNR and CDR2 is FQNEAQ (reference sequence). Looking up the rest from reference TRBV7-9 and TRBJ1-2 gives the full variable domain: DTGVSQNPRHKITKRGQNVTFRCDPISEHNRLYWYRQTLGQGPEFLTYFQNEAQLEKSRLLSDRFSAERPKGSFSTLEIQRTEQGDSAMYLCASSSDRDSHFLGGYTFGSGTRLTVV.

The V call is TRBV11-3, the J call TRBJ1-1; TRBD1 matches at 8 bases. V was pared by 5 bases and J by 9 bases, with 5 bases of the junction left unmatched. Germline V CDR1 and CDR2: SGHNT, YENEEA. The CDR3 runs 12 residues. CDR3 protein: CASSEGDRKAFF. Here the CDR3 DNA reads TGTGCCAGCAGCGAAGGGGACAGGAAAGCTTTCTTT. Using reference TRBV11-3 and TRBJ1-1 for the parts outside the CDR3, the full variable domain is EAGVVQSPRYKIIEKKQPVAFWCNPISGHNTLYWYLQNLGQGPELLIRYENEEAVDDSQLPKDRFSAERLKGVDSTLKIQPAELGDSAVYLCASSEGDRKAFFGQGTRLTVV.

V gene TRBV9 combines with J gene TRBJ1-4; D is unresolved. V was pared by 4 bases and J by 2 bases, with 9 bases between. The CDR3 has 14 residues. Germline CDR1 is SGDLS and CDR2 is YYNGEE. The CDR3: CASSRGSTNEKLFF. The CDR3 DNA reads TGTGCCAGCAGCCGAGGTTCTACTAATGAAAAACTGTTTTTT.